The 30 T cell receptor beta chains given below trace back to one sample, sequenced in a study of naive and memory T cell subsets. Ligated cDNA underwent four rounds of PCR with nested alpha and beta constant region primers and SP2. Each CDR3 protein gets one entry after TCRdb re-called the UMI-ligation and nested PCR reads with MiXCR. This table has more than 30,000 distinct CDR3 sequences, roughly 6.6% appearing once. The treatment: skin biopsy from PPD injection site in Mantoux-positive individual. A UMI-containing oligonucleotide was joined by 3' ligation to the TCR cDNA template. The material was skin, obtained from a tuberculin skin test site. Source of these receptors: an adult in good health.

The V call is TRBV12-3 or TRBV12-4, the J call TRBJ2-2; 8 positions agree with TRBD1. The J segment lost 4 bases and the V segment lost 7 bases, leaving 11 bases of the junction unmatched. The CDR3 is made up of 16 amino acids. The CDR3 coding sequence is TGTGCCAGCAACGAGGACAGGGTATATGTCACCGGGGAGCTGTTTTTT. Its protein product is CASNEDRVYVTGELFF.

The rearrangement joins TRBV9 to TRBJ1-5; unclear D gene. Between the trimmed V and J ends, which lost 4 bases and 5 bases, there was a span of 7 bases. The CDR3 consists of 12 residues. CDR1 is SGDLS, CDR2 YYNGEE, per germline. CDR3 sequence (DNA): TGTGCCAGCAGCCCCGGCCATCAGCCCCAGCATTTT. Translation: CASSPGHQPQHF.

This clonotype was counted ten times or more. The chain couples TRBV6-5 to TRBJ2-3; the match to TRBD2 covers 8 bases. This CDR3 is built from 15 residues. Germline V gene sequence: CDR1 MNHEY, CDR2 SVGAGI. V lost 0 bases to trimming and J lost 8 bases; unmatched junction nucleotides: 7. This CDR3 is CASSYSIGGAPTQYF. The CDR3 region has the DNA TGTGCCAGCAGTTACTCGATCGGGGGGGCCCCTACGCAGTATTTT.

The genes are TRBV7-2 and TRBJ2-7; D is possibly TRBD1 (10 bases). Germline assignment: CDR1 SGHTA and CDR2 FQGNSA. Trimming removed 4 bases from V and 3 bases from J, with 22 bases in between. The CDR3 is 17 residues long. The CDR3 loop is CASSSSGTGVQGYEQYF. CDR3 in DNA: TGTGCCAGCAGCTCTAGCGGGACAGGGGTTCAAGGCTACGAGCAGTACTTC.

The V call is TRBV10-1, the J call TRBJ2-7; perhaps D is TRBD1 or TRBD2 (5 bases each). The germline gives CDR1 WNHNN, CDR2 SYGVQD (reference sequence). This CDR3 has 14 residues. Trimming shortened V by 3 bases and J by 2 bases, and 11 bases separated the two germline ends. The CDR3 nucleotides are TGCGCCAGCAGTGAAGGGACCGTCCCCTACGAGCAGTACTTC. This gives the protein CASSEGTVPYEQYF.

This clonotype showed up many times. This chain links TRBV13 with TRBJ2-7; the match to TRBD1 covers 12 bases. There are 21 residues in the CDR3. Unmatched junction bases numbered 25, after V lost 1 base and J lost 9 bases. Germline V gives CDR1 PRHDT, CDR2 FYEKMQ (reference sequence). CDR3 sequence: CASSLEICWDRGRKRACTQYF. CDR3 DNA: TGTGCCAGCAGCTTAGAAATTTGCTGGGACAGGGGGCGAAAAAGGGCATGTACGCAGTACTTC.

The V call is TRBV5-1, the J call TRBJ1-5; D remains unclear. V lost 2 bases, J lost 5 bases, and 8 bases lay in between. This CDR3 region has 13 residues. From germline, CDR1 is SGHRS and CDR2 YFSETQ. CDR3 protein: CASSFGWDQPQHF. For the CDR3, the DNA is TGCGCCAGCAGCTTTGGGTGGGATCAGCCCCAGCATTTT.

This clonotype was recorded many times. The rearrangement joins TRBV3-1 to TRBJ2-5; D is unresolved. The CDR3 loop spans 12 amino acids. V lost 1 base, J lost 4 bases, and 4 bases lay in between. The germline gives CDR1 LGHDT, CDR2 YNNKEL (reference sequence). The CDR3 sequence is CASSQAAETQYF. The CDR3 nucleotides read TGTGCCAGCAGCCAAGCGGCAGAGACCCAGTACTTC.

This clonotype was counted ten times or more. The CDR3 bases are TGCGCCAGCAGCTTCCGACTAGCGGATCTCACAGATACGCAGTATTTT. Amino acid sequence: CASSFRLADLTDTQYF. The chain links TRBV4-1 to TRBJ2-3, with 9 positions matching TRBD2. With V trimmed by 5 bases and J by 2 bases, 8 bases remained unmatched. The CDR3 runs to 16 residues. Germline CDR1 and CDR2: MGHRA and YSYEKL.

This clonotype was counted only a few times. A much larger clone differs from this one at a single base, so this may be a read error. CDR3 region: CASRGTSSTDTQYF. The CDR3 nucleotides are TGTGCCAGCAGAGGGACTAGTAGCACAGATACGCAGTATTTT. V gene TRBV13 combines with J gene TRBJ2-3; 8 bases map to TRBD2. The V segment lost 6 bases and the J segment 0 bases; nucleotides outside the gene matches: 2. The CDR3 is 14 amino acids. Germline V gives CDR1 PRHDT, CDR2 FYEKMQ (reference sequence).

V gene TRBV29-1 combines with J gene TRBJ1-2; 7 bases map to TRBD1. The J segment lost 0 bases and the V segment lost 7 bases, leaving 5 bases of the junction unmatched. Germline V CDR1 and CDR2: SQVTM, ANQGSEA. The length of the CDR3 is 13 residues. CDR3 protein: CSAEDRSNYGYTF. The DNA of the CDR3 is TGCAGCGCCGAGGACAGGTCTAACTATGGCTACACCTTC.

This clonotype was counted ten times or more. The chain is built from TRBV29-1 and TRBJ1-4; no reliable D call. The CDR3 is 11 residues long. V was clipped by 3 bases and J by 14 bases, with 13 bases between them. CDR1 SQVTM and CDR2 ANQGSEA come from the germline V gene. CDR3 nucleotide sequence: TGCAGCGTTGACGAAGGCGAAGGGCTGTTTTTT. Residues: CSVDEGEGLFF.

This sequence joins TRBV12-3 or TRBV12-4 and TRBJ1-1; D remains ambiguous. The CDR3 runs 15 residues. Trimming stripped 3 bases from V and 1 base from J, with 12 bases between. The CDR3 loop is CASSLGSGRNTEAFF. In DNA form, the CDR3 reads TGTGCCAGCAGTTTGGGTTCGGGCAGGAACACTGAAGCTTTCTTT.

This clonotype was observed many times. This sequence joins TRBV3-1 and TRBJ2-7; tentatively, D is TRBD1 (5 bases). The CDR3 extends over 13 amino acids. Germline assignment: CDR1 LGHDT and CDR2 YNNKEL (reference sequence). V shed 3 bases and J shed 5 bases, with 11 bases lying between them. CDR3 sequence (DNA): TGTGCCAGCAGCCACGGCAGGGCCAACGAGCAGTACTTC. Its translation is CASSHGRANEQYF.

This clonotype was detected only a few times. Compared with germline, one end of the junction differs, possibly owing to a read error. The rearrangement joins TRBV12-3 or TRBV12-4 to TRBJ1-2; D call uncertain. The CDR3 is 17 amino acids. The CDR3 is CASTQKFQVCPNYGDTF. The CDR3 bases are TGTGCCAGCACTCAAAAATTTCAAGTTTGTCCTAACTATGGCGACACCTTC.

This clonotype was observed at least ten times. This chain uses TRBV5-5 with TRBJ2-7; 7 bases map to TRBD1. Germline V gene sequence: CDR1 SGHKS, CDR2 YYEKEE (reference sequence). This CDR3 has 16 amino acids. The junction had 9 bases not matched to a gene; V was cut back by 3 bases and J by 0 bases. This CDR3 reads CASSSTGTESSYEQYF. CDR3 nucleotide sequence: TGTGCCAGCAGCTCAACCGGGACAGAGAGCTCCTACGAGCAGTACTTC. The full variable domain, completed using reference TRBV5-5 and TRBJ2-7, is DAGVTQSPTHLIKTRGQQVTLRCSPISGHKSVSWYQQVLGQGPQFIFQYYEKEERGRGNFPDRFSARQFPNYSSELNVNALLLGDSALYLCASSSTGTESSYEQYFGPGTRLTVT.

This rearrangement joins TRBV9 to TRBJ1-1, with D perhaps matching TRBD1 (6 bases). Germline V gene sequence: CDR1 SGDLS, CDR2 YYNGEE. V was cut by 3 bases and J by 2 bases, with 8 bases left in between. This CDR3 has 13 residues. The CDR3 here is CASSGDINTEAFF. In nucleotides, the CDR3 is TGTGCCAGCAGCGGGGACATTAACACTGAAGCTTTCTTT.

On this clonotype: This may be a read error, as it is one base from a much larger clone. This rearrangement joins TRBV25-1 to TRBJ2-5, with D perhaps TRBD2 (7 bases). The CDR3 loop spans 13 amino acids. The V gene's germline CDR1 is MGHDK and CDR2 SYGVNS. The DNA for the CDR3 is TGTGTCAGCATCAGGGAGGGGGGAGAGACCCAGTACTTC. Amino acid sequence: CVSIREGGETQYF. Full variable domain (outside the CDR3, taken from reference TRBV25-1 and TRBJ2-5): EADIYQTPRYLVIGTGKKITLECSQTMGHDKMYWYQQDPGMELHLIHYSYGVNSTEKGDLSSESTVSRIRTEHFPLTLESARPSHTSQYLCVSIREGGETQYFGPGTRLLVL.

This clonotype was counted at least ten times. V gene TRBV7-6 combines with J gene TRBJ2-2; unclear D gene. The V end lost 1 base, the J end lost 3 bases, and 12 bases lay between the germline ends. The germline CDR1 and CDR2 sequences are SGHVS and FNYEAQ. The CDR3 spans 16 residues. CDR3 protein: CASSLVEGRDTGELFF. The CDR3 DNA reads as TGTGCCAGCAGCTTAGTAGAAGGCCGGGACACCGGGGAGCTGTTTTTT.

This clonotype was seen at least ten times. The rearrangement links TRBV9 to TRBJ2-2; 11 bases fit TRBD1. This CDR3 region has 16 residues. Unmatched junction bases numbered 6, after V lost 4 bases and J lost 4 bases. Germline CDR1 reads SGDLS; CDR2 reads YYNGEE. CDR3 DNA: TGTGCCAGCAGCAGGGACAGGGGGGGGGGCACCGGGGAGCTGTTTTTT. Amino acids: CASSRDRGGGTGELFF.

This clonotype showed up many times. The genes are TRBV3-1 and TRBJ2-7, with D unresolved. V was cut by 1 base and J by 0 bases, with 13 bases left in between. The CDR3 loop spans 16 amino acids. Germline loops: CDR1 LGHDT, CDR2 YNNKEL (reference sequence). CDR3 in amino acids: CASSQVVRSSSYEQYF. CDR3 coding DNA: TGTGCCAGCAGCCAAGTTGTCCGTAGTAGCTCCTACGAGCAGTACTTC.

V is TRBV2 and J is TRBJ2-1; the D is unclear. Germline CDR1 reads SNHLY; CDR2 reads FYNNEI. The CDR3 loop spans 11 amino acids. V lost 6 bases and J 10 bases, leaving 10 bases between the germline ends. This CDR3 reads CASSPDREQFF. DNA for the CDR3: TGTGCCAGCAGCCCGGACCGGGAGCAGTTCTTC.

This chain links TRBV5-6 with TRBJ1-4, with a weak D call TRBD1 (6 bases). Germline assignment: CDR1 SGHDT and CDR2 YYEEEE. The CDR3 sequence is 16 residues long. V shed 1 base and J shed 5 bases, with 15 bases lying between them. The CDR3 sequence is CASSLRIQGNNEKLFF. Written as DNA, the CDR3 is TGTGCCAGCAGCTTGCGGATACAGGGAAACAATGAAAAACTGTTTTTT.

This clonotype has ten or more counts. The chain uses TRBV14 and TRBJ2-5; D possibly corresponds to TRBD1 (6 bases). Germline V lookup: CDR1 SGHDN, CDR2 FVKESK. V lost 1 base and J 4 bases, leaving 13 bases between the germline ends. The CDR3 is made up of 15 amino acids. CDR3 sequence (DNA): TGTGCCAGCAGCCAAGGTAGACAGGATCGAGAGACCCAGTACTTC. It specifies CASSQGRQDRETQYF.

The V gene is TRBV7-8, the J gene TRBJ1-3, with no clear D. CDR1 is SGHVS, CDR2 FQNEAQ, per germline. The CDR3 length is 14 residues. The V and J ends lost 1 base and 4 bases respectively, with 8 bases between them. The DNA for the CDR3 is TGTGCCAGCAGCTTAGGAGGCGGGGGAAACACCATATATTTT. Translation gives CASSLGGGGNTIYF.

Notes on this clonotype: A read error is possible here, since a much larger clone lies one base away. The chain has TRBV28 and TRBJ2-1, with D possibly matching TRBD2 (7 bases). V was cut by 5 bases and J by 10 bases, with 24 bases left in between. The length of the CDR3 is 16 residues. Germline V lookup: CDR1 MDHEN, CDR2 SYDVKM. CDR3: CASSTSGGPSRKEQFF. The CDR3 nucleotides read TGTGCCAGCAGTACCTCGGGGGGCCCCAGCCGCAAGGAGCAGTTCTTC.

This clonotype was seen ten or more times. This chain uses TRBV18 with TRBJ1-2, with 8 bases aligning to TRBD1. Germline V gene lookup returns CDR1 KGHSH and CDR2 LQKENI. The CDR3 is made up of 16 amino acids. The J segment lost 6 bases and the V segment lost 3 bases, leaving 12 bases of the junction unmatched. CDR3 in amino acids: CASSPDRELPWDGYTF. CDR3 sequence (DNA): TGTGCCAGCTCACCGGACAGGGAACTCCCCTGGGATGGCTACACCTTC.

This clonotype showed up just a few times. This chain links TRBV29-1 with TRBJ2-2; D tentatively reads TRBD1 or TRBD2 (5 bases each). Germline V CDR1 and CDR2: SQVTM, ANQGSEA. Trimming removed 7 bases from V and 1 base from J, with 22 bases in between. There are 17 residues in the CDR3. The CDR3 loop is CSARMIRAGLNTGELFF. For the CDR3, the DNA is TGCAGCGCTCGGATGATCAGGGCGGGCCTGAACACCGGGGAGCTGTTTTTT.

This clonotype has a count of ten or more. The chain is built from TRBV2 and TRBJ2-1; TRBD2 aligns across 8 bases. V was pared by 6 bases and J by 0 bases, with 7 bases of the junction left unmatched. From germline, CDR1 is SNHLY and CDR2 FYNNEI. This CDR3 is built from 16 residues. The CDR3, as DNA: TGTGCCAGCAGGACCAGAGGGACTAGCTCCTACAATGAGCAGTTCTTC. It encodes CASRTRGTSSYNEQFF.

This clonotype was detected ten times or more. The CDR3 reads CASNTLWGASKNIQYF. The DNA for the CDR3 is TGTGCCAGCAATACATTATGGGGGGCATCCAAAAACATTCAGTACTTC. The chain uses TRBV28 and TRBJ2-4; D tentatively reads TRBD1 or TRBD2 (6 bases each). CDR3 size: 16 residues. From germline, CDR1 is MDHEN and CDR2 SYDVKM. V lost 7 bases to trimming and J lost 2 bases, with 18 bases between them.